This is a list of T cell receptor beta chains from one sample in a study of blood T cell repertoires in COVID-19. Using immunoSEQ multiplex PCR, the repertoire was profiled, and TCRdb retains in-frame clones only, with some absent. There are over 100,000 clones in the sample; less than 85% occur only once, and about 20% lies in the top ten. Specimen: peripheral blood. Receptor source: a woman in her sixties or seventies with acute or convalescent COVID-19. Both conserved end residues are part of each CDR3. D genes are given only for firm matches. Part of the rows lack a size; the others show once, few, many or a class for expanded clones.

CASSPRTSSYNEQFF	TGTGCCAGCAGCCCTCGGACAAGCTCCTACAATGAGCAGTTCTTC	-	TRBV7-8	TRBJ2-1	-
CASRDSGVFNEQFF	TGTGCCAGCAGAGATAGCGGGGTCTTTAATGAGCAGTTCTTC	-	TRBV6-5	TRBJ2-1	TRBD2
CASSLSGRSSDTQYF	TGTGCCAGCAGCTTATCAGGCAGGTCCTCGGATACGCAGTATTTT	-	TRBV7-8	TRBJ2-3	-
CACTGDREGKLFF	TGTGCCTGCACAGGGGACAGAGAAGGAAAACTGTTTTTT	-	TRBV12-1	TRBJ1-4	-
CAISVMDRDPYSNQPQHF	TGTGCCATCAGTGTTATGGACAGGGATCCCTATAGCAATCAGCCCCAGCATTTT	-	TRBV10-3	TRBJ1-5	TRBD1
CAISESGASGSSFGELFF	TGTGCCATCAGTGAGTCTGGGGCTAGCGGGAGTTCGTTCGGGGAGCTGTTTTTT	-	TRBV10-3	TRBJ2-2	TRBD2
CASSYSTPSPLHF	TGTGCCAGCAGTTACTCAACACCATCACCCCTCCACTTT	-	TRBV6-5	TRBJ1-6	-
CASSRMDGPYEQYF	TGTGCCAGTAGTAGGATGGATGGGCCCTACGAGCAGTACTTC	-	TRBV19	TRBJ2-7	-
CASRPGPFNTEAFF	TGTGCCAGCAGGCCCGGTCCGTTTAACACTGAAGCTTTCTTT	-	TRBV27	TRBJ1-1	-
CASSSSTGSYNSPLHF	TGTGCCAGCAGCTCGAGCACAGGCTCCTATAATTCACCCCTCCACTTT	few	TRBV5-6	TRBJ1-6	-
CAWIGPGEEEKLFF	TGTGCCTGGATAGGTCCGGGAGAGGAAGAAAAACTGTTTTTT	-	TRBV30	TRBJ1-4	-
CASSLTLRSRGTEAFF	TGCGCCAGCAGCCTAACATTACGGTCACGAGGCACTGAAGCTTTCTTT	-	TRBV5-1	TRBJ1-1	-
CASSLSRSTDTQYF	TGCGCCAGCAGCTTGAGTAGAAGCACAGATACGCAGTATTTT	once	TRBV5-1	TRBJ2-3	-
CASSRVGSRTEAFF	TGTGCCAGCAGCCGCGTGGGGAGTCGGACTGAAGCTTTCTTT	-	TRBV3-1/TRBV3-2	TRBJ1-1	-
CASGSFQGGVYQPQHF	TGTGCTAGTGGTTCATTTCAAGGGGGGGTGTATCAGCCCCAGCATTTT	-	TRBV12-5	TRBJ1-5	-
CSVGTGVSEQYF	TGCAGCGTCGGGACAGGGGTGAGCGAGCAGTACTTC	-	TRBV29-1	TRBJ2-7	TRBD1
CASRDRPQETQYF	TGTGCCAGCCGGGACAGGCCTCAAGAGACCCAGTACTTC	-	TRBV19	TRBJ2-5	TRBD1
CASSYGPGGSSGNTIYF	TGTGCCAGCAGCTACGGCCCGGGGGGAAGTTCTGGAAACACCATATATTTT	-	TRBV7-2	TRBJ1-3	-
CASSQVGREVDTQYF	TGTGCCAGCAGCCAAGTAGGGCGGGAGGTAGATACGCAGTATTTT	few	TRBV3-1/TRBV3-2	TRBJ2-3	TRBD2
CASSLQGIQGDTQYF	TGCGCCAGCAGCTTGCAGGGGATACAAGGAGATACGCAGTATTTT	-	TRBV5-1	TRBJ2-3	-
CASDVSGFGYTF	TGTGCCAGCGACGTTTCAGGGTTTGGCTACACCTTC	-	TRBV6-5	TRBJ1-2	-
CASSSSVGGGQPQHF	TGTGCCAGCAGCTCGAGCGTCGGGGGTGGGCAGCCCCAGCATTTT	-	TRBV7-9	TRBJ1-5	-
CASSLTSGSSYEQYF	TGTGCCAGCAGCTTGACTAGCGGGAGTTCCTACGAGCAGTACTTC	-	TRBV28	TRBJ2-7	TRBD2
CASSLDTGVSGNTIYF	TGTGCCAGCTCCCTGGACACCGGAGTCTCTGGAAACACCATATATTTT	-	TRBV18	TRBJ1-3	-
CAASLTGELFF	TGTGCCGCTAGTCTTACCGGGGAGCTGTTTTTT	-	TRBV28	TRBJ2-2	-
CATRGQGRNQPQHF	TGTGCCACCCGGGGACAGGGACGGAATCAGCCCCAGCATTTT	-	TRBV24-1	TRBJ1-5	TRBD1
CASSLLLGGVDSPLHF	TGCGCCAGCAGCTTACTTTTAGGGGGTGTGGATTCACCCCTCCACTTT	once	TRBV5-1	TRBJ1-6	-
CASSPPASDVYGYTF	TGTGCCAGCAGCCCCCCGGCTAGCGACGTATATGGCTACACCTTC	once	TRBV7-2	TRBJ1-2	-
CASSVAGGPNFHEQFF	TGCGCCAGCAGTGTAGCGGGAGGGCCGAACTTCCATGAGCAGTTCTTC	-	TRBV4-1	TRBJ2-1	TRBD2
CASSYSAGGYYGYTF	TGTGCCAGCAGTTACTCTGCAGGGGGTTACTATGGCTACACCTTC	-	TRBV6-5	TRBJ1-2	TRBD1
CASSHLGNTEAFF	TGTGCCAGTAGTCACCTGGGCAACACTGAAGCTTTCTTT	-	TRBV19	TRBJ1-1	-
CASREQGGTEAFF	TGTGCCAGCAGGGAGCAAGGGGGCACTGAAGCTTTCTTT	-	TRBV6-5	TRBJ1-1	-